This TCR beta chain emerged from a study of cytomegalovirus exposure and HLA in healthy donors. The ends were cut back, 5 bases at V and 9 bases at J, with 11 bases in the middle. CDR1 SGHAT and CDR2 FQDESV come from the germline V gene (reference sequence). The CDR3 extends over 12 amino acids. A word on this clone: Its antigen remains unknown.

The PCR used 60 Vbeta and 13 Jbeta primers. Measured with immunoSEQ multiplex PCR; TCRdb has only the in-frame clones, and not every one. With about 160,000 clones in the sample, the ten largest clones hold 1% to 1.5%. Overall study findings and caveats: Previous analysis showed most TCR beta V segments were productive about 87% or about 30% of the time.

The sample was PBMCs. The chain carries TRBV11-1 and TRBJ1-5; maybe TRBD1 (6 bases). The TCR originated in a woman aged 55-75 years in good health and CMV-seronegative. The CDR3 DNA is TGTGCCAGCAGCGAAGGGGGGGGGCCCCAGCATTTT. Translating gives CASSEGGGPQHF.